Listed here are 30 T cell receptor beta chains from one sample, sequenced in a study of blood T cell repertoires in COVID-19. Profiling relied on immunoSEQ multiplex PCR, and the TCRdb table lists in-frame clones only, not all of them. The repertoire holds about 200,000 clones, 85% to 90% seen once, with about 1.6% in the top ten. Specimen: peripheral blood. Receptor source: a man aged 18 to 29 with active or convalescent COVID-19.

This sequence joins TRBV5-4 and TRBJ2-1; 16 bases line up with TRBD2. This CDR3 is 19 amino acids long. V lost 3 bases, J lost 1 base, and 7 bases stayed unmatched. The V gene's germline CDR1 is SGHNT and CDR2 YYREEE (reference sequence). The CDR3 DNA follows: TGTGCCAGCAGCTCGGGACTAGCGGGAGGGCAGGTGTCCTACAATGAGCAGTTCTTC. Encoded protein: CASSSGLAGGQVSYNEQFF.

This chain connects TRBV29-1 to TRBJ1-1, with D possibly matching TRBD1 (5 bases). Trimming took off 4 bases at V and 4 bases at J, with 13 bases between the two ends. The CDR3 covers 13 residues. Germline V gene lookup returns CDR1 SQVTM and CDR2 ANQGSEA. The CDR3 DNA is TGCAGCGTTGGAGAGGGGAGAGGCACTGAAGCTTTCTTT. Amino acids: CSVGEGRGTEAFF.

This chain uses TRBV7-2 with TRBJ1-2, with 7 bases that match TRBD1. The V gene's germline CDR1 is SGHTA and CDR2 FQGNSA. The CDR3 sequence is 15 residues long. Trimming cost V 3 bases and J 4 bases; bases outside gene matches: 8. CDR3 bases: TGTGCCAGCAGCTTTGGACAGGATCCCTCCTATGGCTACACCTTC. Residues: CASSFGQDPSYGYTF. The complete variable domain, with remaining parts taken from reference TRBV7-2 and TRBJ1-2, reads GAGVSQSPSNKVTEKGKDVELRCDPISGHTALYWYRQSLGQGLEFLIYFQGNSAPDKSGLPSDRFSAERTGGSVSTLTIQRTQQEDSAVYLCASSFGQDPSYGYTFGSGTRLTVV.

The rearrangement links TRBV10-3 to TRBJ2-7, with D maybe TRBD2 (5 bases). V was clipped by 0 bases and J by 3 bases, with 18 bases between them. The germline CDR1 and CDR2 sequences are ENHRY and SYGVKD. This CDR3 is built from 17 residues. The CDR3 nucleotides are TGTGCCATCAGTGAGTCGATCTCTCAGGACTTATTCTACGAGCAGTACTTC. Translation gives CAISESISQDLFYEQYF.

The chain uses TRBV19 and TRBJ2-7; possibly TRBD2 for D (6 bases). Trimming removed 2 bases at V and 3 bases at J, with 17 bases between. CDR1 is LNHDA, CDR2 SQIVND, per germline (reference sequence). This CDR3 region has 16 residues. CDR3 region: CASSITGGKTFYEQYF. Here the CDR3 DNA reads TGTGCCAGTAGTATAACAGGCGGGAAGACGTTCTACGAGCAGTACTTC.

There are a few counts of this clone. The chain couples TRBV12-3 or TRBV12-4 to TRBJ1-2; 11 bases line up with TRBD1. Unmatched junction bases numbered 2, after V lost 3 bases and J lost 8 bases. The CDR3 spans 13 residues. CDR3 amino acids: CASSFGTGGGYTF. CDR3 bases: TGTGCCAGCAGTTTCGGGACAGGGGGAGGCTACACCTTC.

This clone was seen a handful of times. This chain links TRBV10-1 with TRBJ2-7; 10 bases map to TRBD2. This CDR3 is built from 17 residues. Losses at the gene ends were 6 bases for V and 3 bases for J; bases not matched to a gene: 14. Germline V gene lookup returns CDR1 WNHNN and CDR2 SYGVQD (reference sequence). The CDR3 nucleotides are TGCGCCAGCAGAACCCTAGCGGGAGTTTATTTTTGCTACGAGCAGTACTTC. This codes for CASRTLAGVYFCYEQYF.

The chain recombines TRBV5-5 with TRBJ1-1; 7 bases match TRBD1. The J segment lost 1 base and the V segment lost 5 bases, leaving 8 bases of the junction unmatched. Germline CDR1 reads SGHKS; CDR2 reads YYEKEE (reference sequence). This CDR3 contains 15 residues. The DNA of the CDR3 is TGTGCCAGCAGTAAAACCGGGACAGCGAACACTGAAGCTTTCTTT. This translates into CASSKTGTANTEAFF. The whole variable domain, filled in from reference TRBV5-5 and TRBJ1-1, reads DAGVTQSPTHLIKTRGQQVTLRCSPISGHKSVSWYQQVLGQGPQFIFQYYEKEERGRGNFPDRFSARQFPNYSSELNVNALLLGDSALYLCASSKTGTANTEAFFGQGTRLTVV.

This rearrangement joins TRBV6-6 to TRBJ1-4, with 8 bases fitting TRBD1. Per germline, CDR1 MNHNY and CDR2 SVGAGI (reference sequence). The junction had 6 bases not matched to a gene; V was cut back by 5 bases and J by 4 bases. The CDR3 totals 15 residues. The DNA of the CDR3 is TGTGCCAGCAGTCCCGACAGGGGAGTTAATGAAAAACTGTTTTTT. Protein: CASSPDRGVNEKLFF.

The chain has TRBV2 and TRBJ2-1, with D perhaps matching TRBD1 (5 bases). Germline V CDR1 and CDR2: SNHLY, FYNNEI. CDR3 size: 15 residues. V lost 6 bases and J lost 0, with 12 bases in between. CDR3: CASRPFRGSYNEQFF. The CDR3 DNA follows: TGTGCCAGCAGACCGTTTAGGGGCTCCTACAATGAGCAGTTCTTC.

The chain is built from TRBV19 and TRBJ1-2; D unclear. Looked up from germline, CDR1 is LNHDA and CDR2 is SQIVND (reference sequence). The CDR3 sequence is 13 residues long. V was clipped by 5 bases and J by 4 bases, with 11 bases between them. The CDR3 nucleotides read TGTGCCAGTAGTGCGACTCGAGTCTATGGCTACACCTTC. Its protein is CASSATRVYGYTF.

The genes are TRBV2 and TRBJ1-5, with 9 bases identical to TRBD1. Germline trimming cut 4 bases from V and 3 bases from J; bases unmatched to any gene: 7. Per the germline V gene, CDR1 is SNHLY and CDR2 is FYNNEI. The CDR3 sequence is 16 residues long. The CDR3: CASSATRQGDNQPQHF. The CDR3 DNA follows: TGTGCCAGCAGTGCAACTAGACAGGGGGACAATCAGCCCCAGCATTTT.

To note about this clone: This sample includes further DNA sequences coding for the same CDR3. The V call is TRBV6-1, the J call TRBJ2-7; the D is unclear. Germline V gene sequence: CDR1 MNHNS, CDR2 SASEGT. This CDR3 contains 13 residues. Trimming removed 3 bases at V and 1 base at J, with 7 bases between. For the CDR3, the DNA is TGTGCCAGCAGTGAGACCGGGTCCTACGAGCAGTACTTC. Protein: CASSETGSYEQYF.

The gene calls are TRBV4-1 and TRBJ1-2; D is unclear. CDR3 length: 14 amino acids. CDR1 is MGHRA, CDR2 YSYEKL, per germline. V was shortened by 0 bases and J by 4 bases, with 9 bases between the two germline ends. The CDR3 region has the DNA TGCGCCAGCAGCCAAGAACGGGGAACCTATGGCTACACCTTC. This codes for CASSQERGTYGYTF.

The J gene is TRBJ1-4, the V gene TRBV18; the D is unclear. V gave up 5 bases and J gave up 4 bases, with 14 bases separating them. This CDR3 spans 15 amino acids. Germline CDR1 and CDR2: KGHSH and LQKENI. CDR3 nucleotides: TGTGCCAGCTCAAACCAACGGTCGTTTAATGAAAAACTGTTTTTT. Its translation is CASSNQRSFNEKLFF.

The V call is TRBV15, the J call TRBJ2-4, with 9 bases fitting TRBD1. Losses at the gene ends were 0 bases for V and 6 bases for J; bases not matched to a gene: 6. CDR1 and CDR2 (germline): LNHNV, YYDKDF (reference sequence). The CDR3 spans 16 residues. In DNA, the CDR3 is TGTGCCACCAGCAGAGATCGTTGGGGACAGGGAAACATTCAGTACTTC. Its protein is CATSRDRWGQGNIQYF.

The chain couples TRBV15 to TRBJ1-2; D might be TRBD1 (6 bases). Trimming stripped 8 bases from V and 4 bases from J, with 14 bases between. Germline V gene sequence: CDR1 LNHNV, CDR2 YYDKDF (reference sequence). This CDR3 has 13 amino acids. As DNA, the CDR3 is TGTGCCACCCCGAAGGGGGAGTCCTATGGCTACACCTTC. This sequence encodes CATPKGESYGYTF.

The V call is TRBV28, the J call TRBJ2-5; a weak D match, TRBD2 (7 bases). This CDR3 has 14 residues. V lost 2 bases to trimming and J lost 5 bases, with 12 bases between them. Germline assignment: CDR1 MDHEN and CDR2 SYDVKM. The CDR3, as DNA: TGTGCCAGCAGTTTAAACGAGGGGGGGGAGACCCAGTACTTC. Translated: CASSLNEGGETQYF.

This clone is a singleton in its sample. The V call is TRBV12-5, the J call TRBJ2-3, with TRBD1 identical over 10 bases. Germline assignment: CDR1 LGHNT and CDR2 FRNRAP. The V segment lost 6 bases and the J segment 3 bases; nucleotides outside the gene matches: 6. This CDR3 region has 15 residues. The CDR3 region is CASGMRQGATDTQYF. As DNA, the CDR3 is TGTGCTAGTGGAATGAGACAGGGGGCAACAGATACGCAGTATTTT.

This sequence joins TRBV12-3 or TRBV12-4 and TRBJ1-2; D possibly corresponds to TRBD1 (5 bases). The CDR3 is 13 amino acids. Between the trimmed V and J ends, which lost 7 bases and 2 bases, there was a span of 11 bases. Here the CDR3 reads CASTSDRNYGYTF. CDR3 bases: TGTGCCAGCACCTCCGACAGAAACTATGGCTACACCTTC.

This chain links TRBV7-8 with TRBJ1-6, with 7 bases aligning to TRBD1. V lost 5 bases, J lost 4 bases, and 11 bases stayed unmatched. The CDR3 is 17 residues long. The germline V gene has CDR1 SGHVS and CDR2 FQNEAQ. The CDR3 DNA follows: TGTGCCAGCAGCGCCAAACCTCCGGGACAGTATAATTCACCCCTCCACTTT. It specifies CASSAKPPGQYNSPLHF.

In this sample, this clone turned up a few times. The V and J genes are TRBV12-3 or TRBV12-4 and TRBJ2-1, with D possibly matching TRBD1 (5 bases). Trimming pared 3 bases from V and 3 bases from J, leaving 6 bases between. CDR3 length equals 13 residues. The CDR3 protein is CASSFRDYNEQFF. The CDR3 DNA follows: TGTGCCAGCAGTTTCAGGGACTACAATGAGCAGTTCTTC.

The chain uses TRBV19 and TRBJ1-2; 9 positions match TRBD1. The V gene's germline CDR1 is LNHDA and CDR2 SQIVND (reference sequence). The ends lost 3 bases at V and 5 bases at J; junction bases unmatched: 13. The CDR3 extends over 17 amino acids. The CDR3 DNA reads TGTGCCAGTAGTATTACCCCCCGGGACAGGGCGCTGTATGGCTACACCTTC. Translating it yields CASSITPRDRALYGYTF.

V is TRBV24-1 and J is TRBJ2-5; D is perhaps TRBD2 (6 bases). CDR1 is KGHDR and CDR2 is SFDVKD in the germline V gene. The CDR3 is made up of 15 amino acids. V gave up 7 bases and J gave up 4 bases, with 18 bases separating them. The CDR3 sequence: CATSNDGWGGETQYF. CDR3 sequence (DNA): TGTGCCACCAGCAACGACGGCTGGGGAGGAGAGACCCAGTACTTC.

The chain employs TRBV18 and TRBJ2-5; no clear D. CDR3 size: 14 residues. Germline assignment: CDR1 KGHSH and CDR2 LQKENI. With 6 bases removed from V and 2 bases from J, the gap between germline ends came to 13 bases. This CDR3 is CASSTSVSQETQYF. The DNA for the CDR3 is TGTGCCAGCTCTACGTCAGTATCTCAAGAGACCCAGTACTTC.

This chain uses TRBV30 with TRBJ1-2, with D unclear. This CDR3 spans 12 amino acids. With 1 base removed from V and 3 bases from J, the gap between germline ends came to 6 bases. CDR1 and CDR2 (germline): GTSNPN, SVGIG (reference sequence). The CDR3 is CAWSDRYYGYTF. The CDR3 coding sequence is TGTGCCTGGAGTGATCGGTACTATGGCTACACCTTC.

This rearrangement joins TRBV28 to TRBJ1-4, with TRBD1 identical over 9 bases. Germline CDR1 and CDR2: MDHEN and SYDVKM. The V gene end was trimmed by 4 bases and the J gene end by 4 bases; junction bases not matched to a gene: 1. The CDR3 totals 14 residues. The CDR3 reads CASSSGQGNEKLFF. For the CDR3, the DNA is TGTGCCAGCAGTTCGGGACAGGGTAATGAAAAACTGTTTTTT.

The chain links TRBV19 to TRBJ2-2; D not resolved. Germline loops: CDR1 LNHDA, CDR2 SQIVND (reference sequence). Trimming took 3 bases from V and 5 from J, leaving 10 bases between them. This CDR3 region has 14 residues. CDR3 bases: TGTGCCAGTAGTATCCGACTGGCGACCGGGGAGCTGTTTTTT. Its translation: CASSIRLATGELFF.

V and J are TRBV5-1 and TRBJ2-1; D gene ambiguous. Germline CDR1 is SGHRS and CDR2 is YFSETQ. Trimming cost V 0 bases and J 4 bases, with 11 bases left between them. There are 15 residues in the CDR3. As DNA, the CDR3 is TGCGCCAGCAGCTTGGAGCTGGGCAGATACAATGAGCAGTTCTTC. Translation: CASSLELGRYNEQFF.

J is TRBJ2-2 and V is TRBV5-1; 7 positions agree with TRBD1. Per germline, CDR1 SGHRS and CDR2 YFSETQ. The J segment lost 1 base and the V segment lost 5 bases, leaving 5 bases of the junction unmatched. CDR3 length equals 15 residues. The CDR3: CASSNRQGNTGELFF. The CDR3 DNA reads TGCGCCAGCAGTAATCGACAGGGGAACACCGGGGAGCTGTTTTTT.